These 10 T cell receptor beta chains originate from one sample sequenced in a study of vaccination and CD4 T cells after COVID-19. Treatment specified: approximately 11-day PBMC culture with coronavirus spike peptide pools or control peptides (ViraFEST assay). An Oncomine TCR Beta short-read assay was used to sequence the DNA from cultured CD4+ T cells. TCRdb recomputed calls from the PCR reads with MiXCR, one row per CDR3 protein. The sample contains approximately 13,000 distinct CDR3 sequences, 40% to 65% of which appear only once. Antigens for these TCRs are unknown. Sequencing was done on a sample of CD4+ T cells from blood, cultured in vitro. All receptors come from a human donor who had recovered from COVID-19.

The chain carries TRBV20-1 and TRBJ2-7, with 7 bases lining up with TRBD2. Trimming at V came to 1 base and at J to 5 bases, leaving 8 bases not matched to a gene. The length of the CDR3 is 14 residues. The V gene's germline CDR1 is DFQATT and CDR2 SNEGSKA (reference sequence). The CDR3 DNA reads as TGCAGTGCTAGAGGTTTGCGGGAGATCGACGAGCAGTACTTC. Its protein is CSARGLREIDEQYF.

Comment on this clonotype: Here the CDR3 omits its conserved ending phenylalanine or tryptophan, so a read error is the likely source. The genes are TRBV7-9 and TRBJ1-4; D gene ambiguous. V lost 5 bases and J 10 bases, leaving 20 bases between the germline ends. The CDR3 contains 15 residues. CDR1 SEHNR and CDR2 FQNEAQ come from the germline V gene (reference sequence). DNA of the CDR3: TGTGCCAGCAGCCGAACCGGCCCCGAGGCGGGAAAACTGTTTCTT. Protein product: CASSRTGPEAGKLFL.

The chain links TRBV7-2 to TRBJ2-7, with 8 positions matching TRBD1. This CDR3 spans 15 amino acids. The junction had 6 bases not matched to a gene; V was cut back by 1 base and J by 4 bases. The germline V gene has CDR1 SGHTA and CDR2 FQGNSA. The CDR3 loop reads CASSLGRDRPYEQYF. For the CDR3, the DNA is TGTGCCAGCAGCTTAGGCCGGGACAGGCCGTACGAGCAGTACTTC.

V is TRBV3-1 and J is TRBJ1-5; weak D call: TRBD1 (6 bases). Germline loops: CDR1 LGHDT, CDR2 YNNKEL (reference sequence). The V end lost 5 bases, the J end lost 0 bases, and 11 bases lay between the germline ends. The CDR3 runs 15 residues. The CDR3 DNA is TGTGCCAGCAGCATGTCAGGGGATAGCAATCAGCCCCAGCATTTT. Residues: CASSMSGDSNQPQHF.

This clonotype was detected a few times. V is TRBV20-1 and J is TRBJ1-2; tentatively, D is TRBD1 (5 bases). The CDR3 has 14 residues. V gave up 0 bases and J gave up 4 bases, with 12 bases separating them. Per germline, CDR1 DFQATT and CDR2 SNEGSKA (reference sequence). CDR3 nucleotides: TGCAGTGCTAGAGATCCAAGGAGGGGCTATGGCTACACCTTC. Encoded protein: CSARDPRRGYGYTF.

The rearrangement uses TRBV10-3 and TRBJ2-7; D tentatively fits TRBD1 or TRBD2 (6 bases each). Germline lookup yields CDR1 ENHRY and CDR2 SYGVKD. The V gene lost 6 bases and the J gene lost 0 bases, with 15 bases spanning the gap. The CDR3 consists of 15 residues. The CDR3 DNA reads as TGTGCCATCAGAGGGGGACTGCAGAGCTCCTACGAGCAGTACTTC. This gives the protein CAIRGGLQSSYEQYF.

The chain employs TRBV6-1 and TRBJ2-7, with D possibly TRBD1 on 6 matching bases. Germline CDR1 MNHNS, CDR2 SASEGT. Trimming cost V 7 bases and J 2 bases, with 18 bases left between them. The CDR3 contains 15 residues. CDR3 coding DNA: TGTGCCAGCAAACAGGGTAGCAGGGAAACCTACGAGCAGTACTTC. This gives the protein CASKQGSRETYEQYF.

This chain joins TRBV2 and TRBJ1-1; no clear D gene. The germline gives CDR1 SNHLY, CDR2 FYNNEI. The CDR3 spans 13 residues. Trimming pared 4 bases from V and 1 base from J, leaving 7 bases between. The CDR3 region is CASSADGNTEAFF. The CDR3 coding sequence is TGTGCCAGCAGTGCTGACGGGAACACTGAAGCTTTCTTT.

The gene calls are TRBV27 and TRBJ2-7; 8 bases agree with TRBD1. V was clipped by 2 bases and J by 0 bases; unmatched bases: 3. CDR1 and CDR2 from the germline V gene are MNHEY and SMNVEV (reference sequence). The CDR3 is 15 residues long. The CDR3, as DNA: TGTGCCAGCAGTTTAGGACAGGGAATCTCCTACGAGCAGTACTTC. It is translated as CASSLGQGISYEQYF.

The J gene is TRBJ2-3, the V gene TRBV6-1; D remains unclear. The V and J ends lost 6 bases and 0 bases respectively, with 7 bases between them. This CDR3 has 13 amino acids. Germline CDR1 is MNHNS and CDR2 is SASEGT. Here the CDR3 reads CASRARSTDTQYF. The CDR3 nucleotides are TGTGCCAGCAGAGCGAGGAGCACAGATACGCAGTATTTT.